A single sample gave rise to the 4 T cell receptor beta chains below, sequenced in a study of PD-1 blockade in classical Hodgkin lymphoma. Each patient experienced a relapse that followed autologous stem cell transplantation, and brentuximab vedotin exposure varied. The data were produced by immunoSEQ multiplex PCR, yet TCRdb's version contains in-frame clones alone and is incomplete. Of about 18,000 clones listed, around 80% were seen once; the top ten hold about 24%. The sample consisted of peripheral blood mononuclear cells (PBMCs), taken at baseline. The receptors shown here come from a human donor with classical Hodgkin lymphoma.

The chain uses TRBV6-6 and TRBJ1-3, with D tentatively TRBD1 (5 bases). This CDR3 region has 14 residues. With 6 bases removed from V and 0 bases from J, the gap between germline ends came to 9 bases. CDR1 is MNHNY and CDR2 is SVGAGI in the germline V gene (reference sequence). This chain's CDR3 is CASRGQDSGNTIYF. In DNA, the CDR3 is TGTGCCAGCAGAGGACAAGACTCTGGAAACACCATATATTTT.

The gene calls are TRBV10-3 and TRBJ1-2; weak D call: TRBD1 (5 bases). The CDR3 runs 14 residues. V gave up 5 bases and J gave up 5 bases, with 15 bases separating them. Germline CDR1 ENHRY, CDR2 SYGVKD. The CDR3 coding sequence is TGTGCCATCAGTATTAGGGGAAGAGGATATGGCTACACCTTC. Protein sequence: CAISIRGRGYGYTF.

The V call is TRBV19, the J call TRBJ1-5; D is perhaps TRBD1 (5 bases). Germline V gives CDR1 LNHDA, CDR2 SQIVND (reference sequence). Deletions cut 1 base from V and 3 bases from J, with 10 bases between. The CDR3 has 15 amino acids. CDR3 region: CASSIGQGNNQPQHF. The CDR3 coding sequence is TGTGCCAGTAGTATAGGGCAGGGCAACAATCAGCCCCAGCATTTT.

The chain has TRBV4-2 and TRBJ2-3; 10 nucleotides align to TRBD2. The CDR3 covers 18 residues. The germline V gene has CDR1 LGHNA and CDR2 YNFKEQ. V gave up 3 bases and J gave up 2 bases; unmatched junction bases: 11. The CDR3: CASSHHNLAGEYTDTQYF. CDR3 bases: TGTGCCAGCAGCCATCATAATCTAGCGGGGGAGTACACAGATACGCAGTATTTT.